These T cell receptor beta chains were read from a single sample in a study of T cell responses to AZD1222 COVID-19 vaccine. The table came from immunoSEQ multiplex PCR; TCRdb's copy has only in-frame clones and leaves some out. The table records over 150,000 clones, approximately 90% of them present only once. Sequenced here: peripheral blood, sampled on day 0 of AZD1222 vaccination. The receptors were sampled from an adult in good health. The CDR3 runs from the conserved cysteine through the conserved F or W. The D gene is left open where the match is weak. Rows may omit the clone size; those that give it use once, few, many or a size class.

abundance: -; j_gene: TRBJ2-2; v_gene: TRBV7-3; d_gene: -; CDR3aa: CASSFGLAINTGELFF; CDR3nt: TGTGCCAGCAGCTTCGGTCTAGCGATTAACACCGGGGAGCTGTTTTTT
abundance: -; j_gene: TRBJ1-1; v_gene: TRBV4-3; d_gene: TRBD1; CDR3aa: CASSQVSGTATEAFF; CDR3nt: TGCGCCAGCAGCCAAGTTTCCGGGACAGCCACTGAAGCTTTCTTT
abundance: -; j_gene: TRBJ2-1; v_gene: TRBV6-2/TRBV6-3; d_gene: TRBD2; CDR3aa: CASSYSASGTYNEQFF; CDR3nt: TGTGCCAGCAGTTACTCGGCTAGCGGAACCTACAATGAGCAGTTCTTC
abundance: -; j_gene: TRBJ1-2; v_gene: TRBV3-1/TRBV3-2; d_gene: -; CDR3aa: CASSQGRLMTPYGYTF; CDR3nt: TGTGCCAGCAGCCAAGGACGTTTGATGACACCATATGGCTACACCTTC
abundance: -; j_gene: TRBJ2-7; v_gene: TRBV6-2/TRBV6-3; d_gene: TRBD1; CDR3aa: CASSYSTGAVYEQYF; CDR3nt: TGTGCCAGCAGTTACTCGACAGGGGCGGTCTACGAGCAGTACTTC
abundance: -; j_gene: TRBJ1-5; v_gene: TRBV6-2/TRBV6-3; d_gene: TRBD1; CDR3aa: CASSSEGQGNQPQHF; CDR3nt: TGTGCCAGCAGTTCTGAAGGACAGGGGAACCAGCCCCAGCATTTT
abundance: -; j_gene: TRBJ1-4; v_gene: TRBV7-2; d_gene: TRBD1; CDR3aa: CASSLAPGGDEKLFF; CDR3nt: TGTGCCAGCAGCTTAGCTCCAGGGGGCGATGAAAAACTGTTTTTT
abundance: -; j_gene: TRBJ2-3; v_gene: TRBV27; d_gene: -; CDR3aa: CASSFGALAFADTQYF; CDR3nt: TGTGCCAGCAGTTTCGGGGCTCTAGCGTTCGCAGATACGCAGTATTTT
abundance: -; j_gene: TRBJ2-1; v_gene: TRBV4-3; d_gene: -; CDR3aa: CASSQDEVHPYNEQFF; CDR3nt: TGCGCCAGCAGCCAAGATGAGGTACATCCGTACAATGAGCAGTTCTTC
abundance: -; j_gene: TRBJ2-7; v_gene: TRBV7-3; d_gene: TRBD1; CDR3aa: CARTLWTGGNEQYF; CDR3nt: TGTGCCAGGACCTTGTGGACAGGGGGAAACGAGCAGTACTTC
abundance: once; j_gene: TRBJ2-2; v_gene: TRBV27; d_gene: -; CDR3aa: CASTSGLDGELFF; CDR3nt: TGTGCCAGCACATCGGGTTTAGACGGGGAGCTGTTTTTT
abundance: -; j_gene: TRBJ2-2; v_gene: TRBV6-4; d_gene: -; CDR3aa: CASRRLASTGELFF; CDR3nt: TGTGCCAGCAGACGCCTAGCGAGCACCGGGGAGCTGTTTTTT
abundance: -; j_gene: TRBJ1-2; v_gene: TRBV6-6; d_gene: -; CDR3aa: CASSSRTELNYGYTF; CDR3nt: TGTGCCAGCAGTTCTAGGACAGAACTAAACTATGGCTACACCTTC
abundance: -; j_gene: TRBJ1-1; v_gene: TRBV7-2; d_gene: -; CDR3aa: CASSPAGSQVF; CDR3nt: TGTGCCAGCAGCCCGGCCGGGAGTCAGGTCTTT
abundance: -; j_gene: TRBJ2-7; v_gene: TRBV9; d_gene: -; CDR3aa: CASSVVGASREQYF; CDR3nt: TGTGCCAGCAGCGTAGTTGGGGCCTCTCGCGAGCAGTACTTC
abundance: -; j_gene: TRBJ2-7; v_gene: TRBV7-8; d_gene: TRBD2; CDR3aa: CASSLLGGGSYEQYF; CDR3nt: TGTGCCAGCAGCTTATTGGGGGGGGGCTCCTACGAGCAGTACTTC